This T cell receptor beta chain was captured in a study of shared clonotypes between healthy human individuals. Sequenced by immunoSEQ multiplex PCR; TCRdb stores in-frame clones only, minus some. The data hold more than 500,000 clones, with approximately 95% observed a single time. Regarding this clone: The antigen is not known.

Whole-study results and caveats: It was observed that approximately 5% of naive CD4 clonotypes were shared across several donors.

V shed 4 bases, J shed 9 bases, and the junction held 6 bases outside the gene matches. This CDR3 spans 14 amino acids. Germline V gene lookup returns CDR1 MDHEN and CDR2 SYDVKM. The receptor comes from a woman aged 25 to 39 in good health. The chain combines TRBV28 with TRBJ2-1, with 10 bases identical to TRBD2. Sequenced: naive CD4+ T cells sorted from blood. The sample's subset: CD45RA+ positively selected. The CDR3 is CASSWASGSSEQFF. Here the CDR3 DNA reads TGTGCCAGCAGTTGGGCTAGCGGGAGTTCTGAGCAGTTCTTC.